This T cell receptor beta chain emerged from a study of blood T cell repertoires in COVID-19. Study-level information: The cDNA or gDNA used as material had been derived from T cells, B-cell-depleted T cells, or PBMCs.

CDR3 size: 16 residues. Germline V CDR1 and CDR2: SQVTM, ANQGSEA. V lost 6 bases and J lost 4; bases outside the gene matches: 12. This clone was seen a single time. The assay was immunoSEQ multiplex PCR, and TCRdb's table has in-frame clones only and misses some. The repertoire consists of about 260,000 clones, with 85% to 90% occurring once and the leading ten covering around 0.85%. The receptor was isolated from a man between 50 and 59 years old who had been exposed to COVID-19. This rearrangement joins TRBV29-1 to TRBJ2-2; TRBD1 agrees at 9 bases. The sample consisted of PBMCs or T cells enriched from blood (not recorded which). This CDR3 is CSVNNLTGGSTGELFF. CDR3 sequence (DNA): TGCAGCGTAAATAATCTTACAGGGGGCTCCACCGGGGAGCTGTTTTTT.